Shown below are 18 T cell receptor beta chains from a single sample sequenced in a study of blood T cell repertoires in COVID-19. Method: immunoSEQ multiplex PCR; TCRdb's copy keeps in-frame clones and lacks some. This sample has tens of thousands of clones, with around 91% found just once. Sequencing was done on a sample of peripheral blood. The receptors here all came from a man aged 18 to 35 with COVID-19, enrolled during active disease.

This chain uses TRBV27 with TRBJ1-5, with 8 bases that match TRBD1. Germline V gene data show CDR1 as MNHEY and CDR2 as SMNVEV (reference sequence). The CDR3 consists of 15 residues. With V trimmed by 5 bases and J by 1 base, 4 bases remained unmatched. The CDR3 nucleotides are TGTGCCAGCAGTCCTCGGGACAGGAGCAATCAGCCCCAGCATTTT. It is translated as CASSPRDRSNQPQHF.

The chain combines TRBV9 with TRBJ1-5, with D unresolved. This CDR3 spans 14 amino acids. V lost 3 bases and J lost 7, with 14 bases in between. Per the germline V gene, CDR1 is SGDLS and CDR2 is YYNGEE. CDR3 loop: CASSGGEEGQPQHF. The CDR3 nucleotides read TGTGCCAGCAGCGGGGGAGAGGAAGGACAGCCCCAGCATTTT.

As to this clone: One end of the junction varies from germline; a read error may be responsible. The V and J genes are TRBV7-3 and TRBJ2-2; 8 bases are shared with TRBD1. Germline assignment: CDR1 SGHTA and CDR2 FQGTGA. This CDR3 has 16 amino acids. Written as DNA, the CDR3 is TGTGCCAGCAGATTAAACCAGGGGGCCGGCACCGGGGAGCTGTTTTTT. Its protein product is CASRLNQGAGTGELFF.

CDR3 protein: CAISESRASGTRTDTQYF. The CDR3 nucleotides are TGTGCCATCAGTGAGTCGAGGGCTAGCGGGACCCGCACAGATACGCAGTATTTT. The V call is TRBV10-3, the J call TRBJ2-3, with 9 bases lining up with TRBD2. Germline V lookup: CDR1 ENHRY, CDR2 SYGVKD. This CDR3 region has 18 residues. After removal of 0 bases from V and 1 base from J, the junction contained 8 bases not matched to a gene.

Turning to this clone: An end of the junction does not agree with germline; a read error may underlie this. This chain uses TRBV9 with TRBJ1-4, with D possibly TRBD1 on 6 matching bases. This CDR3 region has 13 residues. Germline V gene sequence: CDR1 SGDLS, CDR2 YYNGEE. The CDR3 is CASTRGAGEKLLF. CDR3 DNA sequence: TGTGCCAGCACCCGGGGGGCAGGGGAAAAACTGCTTTTT.

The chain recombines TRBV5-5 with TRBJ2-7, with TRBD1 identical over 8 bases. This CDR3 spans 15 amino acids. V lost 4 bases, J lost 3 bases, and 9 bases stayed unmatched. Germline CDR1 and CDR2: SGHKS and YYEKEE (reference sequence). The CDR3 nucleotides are TGTGCCAGCAGCCCCCCCGACAGGGGAATCTACGAGCAGTACTTC. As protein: CASSPPDRGIYEQYF.

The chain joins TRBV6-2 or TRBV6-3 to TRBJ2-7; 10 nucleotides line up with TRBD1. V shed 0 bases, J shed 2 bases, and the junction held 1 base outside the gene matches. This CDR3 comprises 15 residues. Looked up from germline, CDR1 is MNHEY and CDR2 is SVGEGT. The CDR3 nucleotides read TGTGCCAGCAGTTACTCAGGACAGGGGGCCTACGAGCAGTACTTC. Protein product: CASSYSGQGAYEQYF.

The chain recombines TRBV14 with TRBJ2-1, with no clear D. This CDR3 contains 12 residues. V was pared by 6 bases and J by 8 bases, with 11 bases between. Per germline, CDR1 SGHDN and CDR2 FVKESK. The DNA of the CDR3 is TGTGCCAGCAGTCGATTTGAGGATGAGCAGTTCTTC. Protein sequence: CASSRFEDEQFF.

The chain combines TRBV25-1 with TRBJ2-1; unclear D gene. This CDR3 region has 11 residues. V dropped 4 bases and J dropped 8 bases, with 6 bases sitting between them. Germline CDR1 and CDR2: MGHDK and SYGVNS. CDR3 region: CASSGTYEQFF. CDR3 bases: TGTGCCAGCAGTGGTACATATGAGCAGTTCTTC.

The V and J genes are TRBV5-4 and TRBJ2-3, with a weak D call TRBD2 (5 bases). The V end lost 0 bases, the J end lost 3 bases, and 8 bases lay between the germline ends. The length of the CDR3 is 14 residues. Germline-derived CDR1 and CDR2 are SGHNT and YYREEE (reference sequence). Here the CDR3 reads CASSLAGVTDTQYF. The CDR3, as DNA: TGTGCCAGCAGCTTGGCCGGGGTTACAGATACGCAGTATTTT. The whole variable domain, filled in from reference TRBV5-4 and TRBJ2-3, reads ETGVTQSPTHLIKTRGQQVTLRCSSQSGHNTVSWYQQALGQGPQFIFQYYREEENGRGNFPPRFSGLQFPNYSSELNVNALELDDSALYLCASSLAGVTDTQYFGPGTRLTVL.

The CDR3 is CASSYSGEFNEQYF. The CDR3 nucleotides are TGTGCCAGCAGTTACTCCGGGGAGTTCAACGAGCAGTACTTC. V usage is TRBV6-2 or TRBV6-3 and J usage is TRBJ2-7, with a possible D match to TRBD2 (5 bases). Trimming took off 0 bases at V and 5 bases at J, with 11 bases between the two ends. CDR3 length equals 14 residues. CDR1 and CDR2 from the germline V gene are MNHEY and SVGEGT.

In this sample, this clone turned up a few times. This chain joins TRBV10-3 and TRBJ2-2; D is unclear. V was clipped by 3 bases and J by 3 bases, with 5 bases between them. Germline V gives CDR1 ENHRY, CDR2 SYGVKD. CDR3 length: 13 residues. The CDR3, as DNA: TGTGCCATCAGTGACTCGTACACCGGGGAGCTGTTTTTT. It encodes CAISDSYTGELFF.

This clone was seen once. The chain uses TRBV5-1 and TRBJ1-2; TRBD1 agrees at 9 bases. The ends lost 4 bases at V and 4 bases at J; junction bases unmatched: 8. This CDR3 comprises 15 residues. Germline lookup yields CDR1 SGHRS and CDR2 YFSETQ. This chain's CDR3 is CASSHETGGIYGYTF. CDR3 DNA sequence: TGCGCCAGCAGCCATGAGACAGGGGGAATCTATGGCTACACCTTC.

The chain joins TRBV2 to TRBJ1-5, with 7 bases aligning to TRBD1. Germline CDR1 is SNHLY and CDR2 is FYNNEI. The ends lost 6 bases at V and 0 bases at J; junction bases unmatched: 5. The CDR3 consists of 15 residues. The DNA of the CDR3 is TGTGCCAGCAGCCTTAACAGGGGTAGCAATCAGCCCCAGCATTTT. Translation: CASSLNRGSNQPQHF.

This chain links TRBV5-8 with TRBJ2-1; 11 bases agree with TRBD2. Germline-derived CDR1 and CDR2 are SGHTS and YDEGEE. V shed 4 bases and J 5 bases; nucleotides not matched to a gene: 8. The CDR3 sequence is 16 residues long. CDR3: CASSHAGTSGNNEQFF. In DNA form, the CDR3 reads TGTGCCAGCAGCCACGCCGGGACTAGCGGAAACAATGAGCAGTTCTTC.

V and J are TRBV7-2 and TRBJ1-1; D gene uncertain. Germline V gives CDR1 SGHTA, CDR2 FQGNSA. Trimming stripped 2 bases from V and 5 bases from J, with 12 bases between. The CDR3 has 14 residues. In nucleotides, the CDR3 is TGTGCCAGCAGCTTACTTTCCAGCAGGACTGAAGCTTTCTTT. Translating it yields CASSLLSSRTEAFF.

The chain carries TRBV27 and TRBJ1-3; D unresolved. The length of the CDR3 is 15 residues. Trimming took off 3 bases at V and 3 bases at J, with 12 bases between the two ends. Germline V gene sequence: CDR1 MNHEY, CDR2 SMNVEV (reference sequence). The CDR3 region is CASSLRGGGGNTIYF. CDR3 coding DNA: TGTGCCAGCAGTTTGCGGGGAGGCGGTGGAAACACCATATATTTT.

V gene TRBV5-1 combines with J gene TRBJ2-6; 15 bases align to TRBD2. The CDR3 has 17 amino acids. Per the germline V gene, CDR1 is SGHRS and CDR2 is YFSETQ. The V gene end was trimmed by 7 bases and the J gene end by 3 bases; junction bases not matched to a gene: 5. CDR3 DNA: TGCGCCAGCGGACTAGCGGGAGGGTTGGTTGGGGCCAACGTCCTGACTTTC. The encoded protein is CASGLAGGLVGANVLTF.